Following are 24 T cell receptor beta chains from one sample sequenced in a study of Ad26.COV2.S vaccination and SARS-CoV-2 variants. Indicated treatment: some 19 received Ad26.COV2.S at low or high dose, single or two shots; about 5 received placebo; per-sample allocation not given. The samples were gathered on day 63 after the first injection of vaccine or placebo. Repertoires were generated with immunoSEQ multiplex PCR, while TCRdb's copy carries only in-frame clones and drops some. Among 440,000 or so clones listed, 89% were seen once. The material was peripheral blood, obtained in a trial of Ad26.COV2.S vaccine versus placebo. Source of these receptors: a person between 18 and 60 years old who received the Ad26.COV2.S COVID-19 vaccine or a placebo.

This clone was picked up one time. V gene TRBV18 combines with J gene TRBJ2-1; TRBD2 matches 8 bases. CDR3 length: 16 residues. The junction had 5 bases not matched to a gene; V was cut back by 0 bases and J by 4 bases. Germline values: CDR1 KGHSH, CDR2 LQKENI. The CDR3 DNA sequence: TGTGCCAGCTCACCACCGAACAGCGGGAGTTACAATGAGCAGTTCTTC. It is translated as CASSPPNSGSYNEQFF. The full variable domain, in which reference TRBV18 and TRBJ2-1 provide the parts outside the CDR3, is NAGVMQNPRHLVRRRGQEARLRCSPMKGHSHVYWYRQLPEEGLKFMVYLQKENIIDESGMPKERFSAEFPKEGPSILRIQQVVRGDSAAYFCASSPPNSGSYNEQFFGPGTRLTVL.

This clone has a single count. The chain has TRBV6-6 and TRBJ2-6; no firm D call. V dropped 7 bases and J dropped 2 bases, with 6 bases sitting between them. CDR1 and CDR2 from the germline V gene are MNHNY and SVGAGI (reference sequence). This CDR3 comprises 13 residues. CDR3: CASKLPGANVLTF. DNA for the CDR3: TGTGCCAGCAAACTACCTGGGGCCAACGTCCTGACTTTC.

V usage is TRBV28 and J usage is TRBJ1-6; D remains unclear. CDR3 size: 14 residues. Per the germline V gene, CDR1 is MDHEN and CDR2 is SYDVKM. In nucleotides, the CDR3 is TGTGCATCAGGACGGCAGACGAATAATTCACCCCTCCACTTT. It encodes CASGRQTNNSPLHF.

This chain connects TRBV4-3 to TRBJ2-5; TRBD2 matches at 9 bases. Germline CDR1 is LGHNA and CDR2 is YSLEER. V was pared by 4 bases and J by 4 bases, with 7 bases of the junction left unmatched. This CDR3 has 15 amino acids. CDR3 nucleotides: TGCGCCAGCAGCCTGGGACTAGCTAGAGGAGAGACCCAGTACTTC. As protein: CASSLGLARGETQYF.

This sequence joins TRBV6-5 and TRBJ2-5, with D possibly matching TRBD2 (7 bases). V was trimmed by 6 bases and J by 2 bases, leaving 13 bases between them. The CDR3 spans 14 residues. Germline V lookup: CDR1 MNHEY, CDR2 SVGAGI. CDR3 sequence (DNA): TGTGCCAGCAGGGGAGGGACAAATCAAGAGACCCAGTACTTC. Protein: CASRGGTNQETQYF.

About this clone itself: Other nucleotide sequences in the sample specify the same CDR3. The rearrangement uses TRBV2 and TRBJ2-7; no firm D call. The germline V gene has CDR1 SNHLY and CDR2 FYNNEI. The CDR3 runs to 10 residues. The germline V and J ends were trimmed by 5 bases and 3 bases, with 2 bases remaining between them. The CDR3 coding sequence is TGTGCCAGCAGTAACTACGAGCAGTACTTC. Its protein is CASSNYEQYF.

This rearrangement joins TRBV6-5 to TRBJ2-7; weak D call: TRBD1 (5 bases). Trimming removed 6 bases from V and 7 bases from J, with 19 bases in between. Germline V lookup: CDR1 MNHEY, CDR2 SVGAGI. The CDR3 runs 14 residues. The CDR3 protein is CASRRTTPPGEQYF. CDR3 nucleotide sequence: TGTGCCAGCAGGCGGACGACCCCCCCAGGGGAGCAGTACTTC.

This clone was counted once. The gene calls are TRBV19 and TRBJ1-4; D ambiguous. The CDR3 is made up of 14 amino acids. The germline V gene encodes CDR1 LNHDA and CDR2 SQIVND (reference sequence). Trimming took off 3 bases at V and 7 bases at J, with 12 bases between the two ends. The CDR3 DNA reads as TGTGCCAGTAGTATCGATGGGGTTGGTGAAAAACTGTTTTTT. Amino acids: CASSIDGVGEKLFF.

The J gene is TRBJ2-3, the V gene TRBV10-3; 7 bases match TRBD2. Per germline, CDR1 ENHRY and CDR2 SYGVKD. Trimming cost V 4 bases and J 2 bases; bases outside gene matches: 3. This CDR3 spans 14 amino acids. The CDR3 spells CAISGGTTTDTQYF. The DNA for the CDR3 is TGTGCCATCAGTGGCGGGACTACCACAGATACGCAGTATTTT.

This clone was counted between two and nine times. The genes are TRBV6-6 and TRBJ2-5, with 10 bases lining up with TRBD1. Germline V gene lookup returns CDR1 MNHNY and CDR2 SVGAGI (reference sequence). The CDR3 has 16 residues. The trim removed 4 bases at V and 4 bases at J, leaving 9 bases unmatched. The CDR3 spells CASSSGQGVFGETQYF. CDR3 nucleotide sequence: TGTGCCAGCAGTTCCGGACAGGGGGTCTTTGGAGAGACCCAGTACTTC.

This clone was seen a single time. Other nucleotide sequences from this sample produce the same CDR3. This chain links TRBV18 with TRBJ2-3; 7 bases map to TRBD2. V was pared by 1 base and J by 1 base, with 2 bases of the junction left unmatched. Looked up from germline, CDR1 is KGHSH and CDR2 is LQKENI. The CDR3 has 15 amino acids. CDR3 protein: CASSPRSGGTDTQYF. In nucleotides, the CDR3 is TGTGCCAGCTCACCACGGAGCGGGGGCACAGATACGCAGTATTTT.

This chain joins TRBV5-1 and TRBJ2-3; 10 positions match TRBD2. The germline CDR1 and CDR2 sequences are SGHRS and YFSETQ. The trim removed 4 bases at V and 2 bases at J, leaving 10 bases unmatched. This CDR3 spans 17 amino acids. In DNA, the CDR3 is TGCGCCAGCAGCCTGACCCTAGCGGGAGAGGTCACAGATACGCAGTATTTT. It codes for CASSLTLAGEVTDTQYF.

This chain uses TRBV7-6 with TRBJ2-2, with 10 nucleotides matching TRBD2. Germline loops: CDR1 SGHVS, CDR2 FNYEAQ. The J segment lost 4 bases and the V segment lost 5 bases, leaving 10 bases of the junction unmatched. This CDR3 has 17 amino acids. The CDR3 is CASSKVSGLAPTGELFF. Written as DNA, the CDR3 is TGTGCCAGCAGCAAAGTATCGGGACTAGCGCCCACCGGGGAGCTGTTTTTT.

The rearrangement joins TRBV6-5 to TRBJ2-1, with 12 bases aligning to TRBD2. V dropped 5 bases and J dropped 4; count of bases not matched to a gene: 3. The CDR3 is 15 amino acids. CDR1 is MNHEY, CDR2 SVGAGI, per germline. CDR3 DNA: TGTGCCAGCAGTATGACTAGCGGGGGTTACAATGAGCAGTTCTTC. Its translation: CASSMTSGGYNEQFF.

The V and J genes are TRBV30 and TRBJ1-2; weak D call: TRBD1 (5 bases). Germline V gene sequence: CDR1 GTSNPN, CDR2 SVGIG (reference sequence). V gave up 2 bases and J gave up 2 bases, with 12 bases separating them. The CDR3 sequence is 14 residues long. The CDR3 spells CAWSRGRANYGYTF. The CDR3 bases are TGTGCCTGGAGTCGGGGCAGGGCCAACTATGGCTACACCTTC.

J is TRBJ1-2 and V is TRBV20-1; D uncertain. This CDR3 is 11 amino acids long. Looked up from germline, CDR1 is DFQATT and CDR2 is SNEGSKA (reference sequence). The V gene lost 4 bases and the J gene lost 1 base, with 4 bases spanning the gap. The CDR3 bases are TGCAGTGCTATGGATAACTATGGCTACACCTTC. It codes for CSAMDNYGYTF.

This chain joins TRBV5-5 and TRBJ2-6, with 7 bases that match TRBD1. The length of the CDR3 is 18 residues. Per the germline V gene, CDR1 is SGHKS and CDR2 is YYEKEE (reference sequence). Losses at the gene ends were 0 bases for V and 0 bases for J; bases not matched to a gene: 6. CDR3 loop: CASSLVVTGISGANVLTF. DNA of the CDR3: TGTGCCAGCAGCTTGGTGGTGACAGGGATCTCTGGGGCCAACGTCCTGACTTTC.

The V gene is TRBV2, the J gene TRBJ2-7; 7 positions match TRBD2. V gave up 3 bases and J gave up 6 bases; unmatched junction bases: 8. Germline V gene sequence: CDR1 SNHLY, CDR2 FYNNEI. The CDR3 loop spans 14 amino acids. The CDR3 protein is CASSDFGRRSEQYF. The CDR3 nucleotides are TGTGCCAGCAGTGACTTCGGGAGGAGAAGCGAGCAGTACTTC. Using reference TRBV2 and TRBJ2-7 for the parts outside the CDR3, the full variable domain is EPEVTQTPSHQVTQMGQEVILRCVPISNHLYFYWYRQILGQKVEFLVSFYNNEISEKSEIFDDQFSVERPDGSNFTLKIRSTKLEDSAMYFCASSDFGRRSEQYFGPGTRLTVT.

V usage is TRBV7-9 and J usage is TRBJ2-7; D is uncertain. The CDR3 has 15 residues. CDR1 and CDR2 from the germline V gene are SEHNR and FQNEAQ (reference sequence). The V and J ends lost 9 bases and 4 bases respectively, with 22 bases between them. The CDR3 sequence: CASSPPSGQWYEQYF. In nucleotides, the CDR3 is TGTGCCAGTTCACCACCCTCGGGCCAGTGGTACGAGCAGTACTTC.

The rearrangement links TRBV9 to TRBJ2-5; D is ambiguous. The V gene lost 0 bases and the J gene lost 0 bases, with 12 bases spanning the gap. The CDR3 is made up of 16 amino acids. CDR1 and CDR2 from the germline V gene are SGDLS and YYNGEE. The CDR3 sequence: CASSVGVLLYQETQYF. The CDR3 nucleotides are TGTGCCAGCAGCGTAGGTGTCCTACTCTACCAAGAGACCCAGTACTTC.

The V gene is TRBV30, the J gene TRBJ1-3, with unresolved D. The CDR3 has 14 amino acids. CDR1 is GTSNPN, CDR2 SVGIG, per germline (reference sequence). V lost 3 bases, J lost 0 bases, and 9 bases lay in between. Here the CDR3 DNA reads TGTGCCTGGAGGGGGAAAGCCTCTGGAAACACCATATATTTT. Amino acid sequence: CAWRGKASGNTIYF.

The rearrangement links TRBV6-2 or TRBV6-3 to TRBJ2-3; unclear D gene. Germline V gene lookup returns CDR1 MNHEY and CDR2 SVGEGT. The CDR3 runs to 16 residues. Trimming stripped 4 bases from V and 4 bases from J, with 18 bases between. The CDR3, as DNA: TGTGCCAGCAGTTTTTGGGTCACTCGGCCCGCAGATACGCAGTATTTT. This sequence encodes CASSFWVTRPADTQYF.

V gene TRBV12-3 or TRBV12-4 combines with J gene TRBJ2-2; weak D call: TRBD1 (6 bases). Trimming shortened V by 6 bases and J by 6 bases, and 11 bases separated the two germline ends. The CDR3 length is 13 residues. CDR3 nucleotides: TGTGCCAGCAGAACAGGGTTAGCCGGGGAGCTGTTTTTT. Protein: CASRTGLAGELFF.

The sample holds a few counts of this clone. CDR3 loop: CASSAGTGANVLTF. The CDR3 DNA is TGCGCCAGCAGCGCCGGTACCGGGGCCAACGTCCTGACTTTC. The genes are TRBV5-1 and TRBJ2-6; D gene unclear. Germline values: CDR1 SGHRS, CDR2 YFSETQ. This CDR3 has 14 amino acids. The ends were cut back, 4 bases at V and 4 bases at J, with 9 bases in the middle.